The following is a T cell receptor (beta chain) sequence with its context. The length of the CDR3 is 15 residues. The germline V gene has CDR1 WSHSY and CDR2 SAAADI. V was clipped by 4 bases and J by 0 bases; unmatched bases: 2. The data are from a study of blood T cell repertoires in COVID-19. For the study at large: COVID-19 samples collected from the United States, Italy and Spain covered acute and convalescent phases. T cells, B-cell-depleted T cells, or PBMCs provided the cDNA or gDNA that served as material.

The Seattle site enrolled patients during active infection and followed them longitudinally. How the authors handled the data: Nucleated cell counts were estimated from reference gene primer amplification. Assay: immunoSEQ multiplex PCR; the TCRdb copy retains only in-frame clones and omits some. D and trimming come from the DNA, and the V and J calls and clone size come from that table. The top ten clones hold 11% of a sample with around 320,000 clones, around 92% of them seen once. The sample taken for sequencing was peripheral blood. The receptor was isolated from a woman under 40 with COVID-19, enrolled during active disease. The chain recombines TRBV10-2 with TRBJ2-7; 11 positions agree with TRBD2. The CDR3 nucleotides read TGCGCCAGCAGTGGACTAGCGGGGATCTCCTACGAGCAGTACTTC. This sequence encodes CASSGLAGISYEQYF.